Below, 5 T cell receptor beta chains from the same sample are listed, as sequenced in a study of patients and donors after allogeneic stem cell transplantation. TCRdb itself ran the RT-PCR reads through MiXCR, one entry per CDR3 protein. The data hold over 350,000 distinct CDR3 sequences, with under 20% observed a single time. Sequenced sample: blood, either unsorted or a sorted T cell fraction (not recorded which). The origin of the receptors is a human donor who was either an allogeneic HSCT recipient or a stem cell or donor lymphocyte infusion donor (not recorded which). It is not recorded whose cells these are; they may come from a transplant donor.

The chain links TRBV7-9 to TRBJ2-7; possible D gene TRBD1, 8 bases. This CDR3 region has 15 residues. V was pared by 5 bases and J by 12 bases, with 26 bases between. The germline CDR1 and CDR2 sequences are SEHNR and FQNEAQ (reference sequence). The CDR3 is CASSPGGGGHKLRYF. The CDR3 nucleotides read TGTGCCAGCAGCCCAGGGGGCGGGGGACATAAATTGCGGTACTTC.

This clonotype was seen a handful of times. The rearrangement joins TRBV11-3 to TRBJ2-1; weak D call: TRBD2 (6 bases). Trimming pared 0 bases from V and 6 bases from J, leaving 12 bases between. Germline CDR1 reads SGHNT; CDR2 reads YENEEA. The CDR3 extends over 15 amino acids. This CDR3 is CASSLEASELNEQFF. CDR3 coding DNA: TGTGCCAGCAGCTTAGAGGCTAGCGAGCTCAATGAGCAGTTCTTC.

The chain combines TRBV12-2 with TRBJ2-1; the table's D call TRBD2 went unverified against the DNA. TRBV12-2 constitutes a pseudogene. The CDR3 runs 20 residues. This chain's CDR3 is CASRLEIDRLAGALYNEQFF. The CDR3 DNA follows: TGTGCAAGTCGCTTAGAAATCGATAGGCTAGCGGGAGCCCTCTACAATGAGCAGTTCTTC.

The sample holds many counts of this clonotype. The CDR3 loop is CASSLGDFYEQYF. CDR3 coding DNA: TGCGCCAGCAGCTTGGGAGATTTCTACGAGCAGTACTTC. The chain couples TRBV5-1 to TRBJ2-7; D not resolved. CDR3 size: 13 residues. The V gene lost 0 bases and the J gene lost 3 bases, with 7 bases spanning the gap. Per germline, CDR1 SGHRS and CDR2 YFSETQ.

This clonotype was found a few times. This rearrangement joins TRBV9 to TRBJ2-2; 7 positions agree with TRBD1. Per the germline V gene, CDR1 is SGDLS and CDR2 is YYNGEE. V shed 3 bases and J 0 bases; nucleotides not matched to a gene: 8. The CDR3 spans 17 residues. CDR3 region: CASSDRRDRANTGELFF. As DNA, the CDR3 is TGTGCCAGCAGCGACCGTAGAGACAGGGCGAACACCGGGGAGCTGTTTTTT. Supplemented by reference TRBV9 and TRBJ2-2, the full variable domain reads DSGVTQTPKHLITATGQRVTLRCSPRSGDLSVYWYQQSLDQGLQFLIQYYNGEERAKGNILERFSAQQFPDLHSELNLSSLELGDSALYFCASSDRRDRANTGELFFGEGSRLTVL.